A selection of T cell receptor beta chains follows, all from one sample in a study of T-cell memory formation after mild COVID-19. TCRdb passed the 5' RACE reads through MiXCR, listing each CDR3 protein once. The table has roughly 89,000 distinct CDR3 sequences, 13% seen once; the top ten hold over 25%. The sequencing input was PBMCs or a T cell subset sorted from them (not recorded which). Source of these receptors: an adult woman who had mild COVID-19 (a few samples of this study predate the infection). Cell type and time point are not known. Each CDR3 is given with its conserved first and last residue. The order of the fields is CDR3 DNA, CDR3 protein, clone size, J gene, D gene, V gene. The D gene is left open where the match is weak. Rows may omit the clone size; those that give it use once, few, many or a size class.

TGCGCCAGCAGCCCGACAGGACGTTCGCACACTGAAGCTTTCTTT	CASSPTGRSHTEAFF	-	TRBJ1-1	-	TRBV4-1
TGTGCCAGCAGCTTAGAAGGGTATGAGCAGTTCTTC	CASSLEGYEQFF	-	TRBJ2-1	-	TRBV7-6
TGTGCCAGCAGCCCAAGGGGAGGGGTTGGGGCGCAGTTCTTC	CASSPRGGVGAQFF	-	TRBJ2-1	TRBD2	TRBV7-9
TGTGCCAGCAGCCCCGAGAGCAGGGCCATCGAGCAGTACTTC	CASSPESRAIEQYF	-	TRBJ2-7	-	TRBV7-9
TGTGCCAGCAGCACCAAACAGGGTCCTAATTCACCCCTCCACTTT	CASSTKQGPNSPLHF	few	TRBJ1-6	-	TRBV7-9
TGCGCCAGCAGCCAAGATGCTACGGACACCGGGGAGCTGTTTTTT	CASSQDATDTGELFF	few	TRBJ2-2	-	TRBV4-3
TGCGCCAGCAGCCAAGAGGGCAGGGCCCAAGAGACCCAGTACTTC	CASSQEGRAQETQYF	-	TRBJ2-5	-	TRBV4-1
TGTGCCAGCAGCCACGGGTCGAACCCGGATGAGCAGTTCTTC	CASSHGSNPDEQFF	few	TRBJ2-1	-	TRBV6-2/TRBV6-3
TGTGCCAGCAGCCAAGCCCCTCTCTTGGATGGCTACACCTTC	CASSQAPLLDGYTF	-	TRBJ1-2	-	TRBV3-1
TGCGCCAGCAGCCAGGCAACGACCCAGGAGAGGACTAGCGGAATCTACAATGAGCAGTTCTTC	CASSQATTQERTSGIYNEQFF	few	TRBJ2-1	TRBD2	TRBV4-3
TGTGCCAGCAGCTTAGAGAGGGGGCAGGTGACCCAGTACTTC	CASSLERGQVTQYF	-	TRBJ2-5	TRBD1	TRBV7-6
TGTGCCAGCAGTCCCGAGGACAGACACCAAGAGACCCAGTACTTC	CASSPEDRHQETQYF	-	TRBJ2-5	-	TRBV6-5
TGTGCCAGTAGTATAGACGGGGCCGGGGAGCTGTTTTTT	CASSIDGAGELFF	-	TRBJ2-2	-	TRBV19
TGTGCCAGCAGCTTAGATCAGGGTGGCTACGAGCAGTACTTC	CASSLDQGGYEQYF	-	TRBJ2-7	-	TRBV7-9
TGTGCCAGCAGTTTTATCCCCGGGGAGCTGTTTTTT	CASSFIPGELFF	-	TRBJ2-2	-	TRBV12-3/TRBV12-4
TGCGCCAGCAGCCACTCCGGGACAGACATGAACACTGAAGCTTTCTTT	CASSHSGTDMNTEAFF	-	TRBJ1-1	TRBD1	TRBV4-1
TGTGCCAGCAGTCAGGGGGCGAGCTCCTACAATGAGCAGTTCTTC	CASSQGASSYNEQFF	few	TRBJ2-1	TRBD1	TRBV12-3/TRBV12-4
TGCGCCACGGGACCCTCCAACAATGAGCAGTTCTTC	CATGPSNNEQFF	-	TRBJ2-1	-	TRBV5-1
TGTGCCATCAGTGAGTCTTGGGGTTCCGAGCAGTACTTC	CAISESWGSEQYF	-	TRBJ2-7	-	TRBV10-3
TGTGCCAGCAGCTTAGGGTTAGCGGGAGAGACCCAGTACTTC	CASSLGLAGETQYF	few	TRBJ2-5	TRBD2	TRBV7-9
TGTGCCAGCAGCCAAGATGGCCAGCAAAGCTCCTACGAGCAGTACTTC	CASSQDGQQSSYEQYF	-	TRBJ2-7	-	TRBV3-1
TGTGCCAGCAGCCAAATACTAGCGGGAGGCAACAATGAGCAGTTCTTC	CASSQILAGGNNEQFF	-	TRBJ2-1	TRBD2	TRBV7-3
TGTGCCAGCCGTAGGAGGGACACAGATACGCAGTATTTT	CASRRRDTDTQYF	-	TRBJ2-3	-	TRBV6-4
TGTGCCAGCACGATACCTGGGACCTACAATGAGCAGTTCTTC	CASTIPGTYNEQFF	few	TRBJ2-1	-	TRBV2
TGCAGCGTTGAAGACTGGACAGGGGGCTATGGCTACACCTTC	CSVEDWTGGYGYTF	few	TRBJ1-2	TRBD1	TRBV29-1
TGTGCCAGCAGCGGACAGGGCGGGGAGACCCAGTACTTC	CASSGQGGETQYF	few	TRBJ2-5	TRBD1	TRBV7-9
TGTGCCAGCAGTTACCACTCAGGAGGGGGGGCAAACACCGGGGAGCTGTTTTTT	CASSYHSGGGANTGELFF	few	TRBJ2-2	-	TRBV6-5
TGCAGTGCTAGAGGGGCGGGGTTGGGCACTGAAGCTTTCTTT	CSARGAGLGTEAFF	few	TRBJ1-1	-	TRBV20-1
TGTGCCAGCAGTGGACTAGCGGGGGACCACTCCTACAATGAGCAGTTCTTC	CASSGLAGDHSYNEQFF	-	TRBJ2-1	TRBD2	TRBV12-3/TRBV12-4
TGTGCCACCAGTGATCCAACAGCGGGAGGCAACACCGGGGAGCTGTTTTTT	CATSDPTAGGNTGELFF	-	TRBJ2-2	TRBD2	TRBV24-1
TGCAGCGTGGACTGGAGCGGGAGGGCCGTCTACAATGAGCAGTTCTTC	CSVDWSGRAVYNEQFF	few	TRBJ2-1	TRBD2	TRBV29-1
TGTGCCTGGATTCCCTCCGTGAGGAAGACTCCCACAGATACGCAGTATTTT	CAWIPSVRKTPTDTQYF	few	TRBJ2-3	-	TRBV30
TGTGCCAGCAGCAACTATCCAGGGACAGGGGGCACCGGGGAGCTGTTTTTT	CASSNYPGTGGTGELFF	many	TRBJ2-2	TRBD1	TRBV12-3/TRBV12-4
TGTGCCAGCAGCTTGACTAGCGGGAGACAGGATGAGCAGTTCTTC	CASSLTSGRQDEQFF	few	TRBJ2-1	TRBD2	TRBV28
TGTGCCAGCAGTGAAGTACCGGACAGGGTCGACGAGCAGTACTTC	CASSEVPDRVDEQYF	-	TRBJ2-7	TRBD1	TRBV6-1
TGTGCCAGCAGCAACCCCCTTGGGGAGGAAGAGACCCAGTACTTC	CASSNPLGEEETQYF	few	TRBJ2-5	-	TRBV7-6
TGTGCCACGAGCGCGATAGGGGAACAGCCCCAGCATTTT	CATSAIGEQPQHF	few	TRBJ1-5	-	TRBV19
TGTGCCAGCAGCCAAGACGTGAACAATGAGCAGTTCTTC	CASSQDVNNEQFF	once	TRBJ2-1	-	TRBV14
TGCGCCAGCAGCTTCCATCGGGACAGGGTATCCTACGAGCAGTACTTC	CASSFHRDRVSYEQYF	-	TRBJ2-7	TRBD1	TRBV5-1
TGTGCCATCAGTGAGTCCCGGACAGCGGGCGGCACTGAAGCTTTCTTT	CAISESRTAGGTEAFF	medium-sized	TRBJ1-1	-	TRBV10-3
TGTGCCAGCAGCCTCCGGGGGGACTTGTACACCGGGGAGCTGTTTTTT	CASSLRGDLYTGELFF	few	TRBJ2-2	TRBD2	TRBV7-6
TGTGCCAGCAGTGAAGAAGGTAACACTGAAGCTTTCTTT	CASSEEGNTEAFF	few	TRBJ1-1	-	TRBV6-1
TGTGCCAGCAGCCCAACCCCGGGGTTTGGAGAGCAGTTCTTC	CASSPTPGFGEQFF	many	TRBJ2-1	-	TRBV7-2
TGCAGCGTTGAAGAGAGGGGCGTCTATGGCTACACCTTC	CSVEERGVYGYTF	-	TRBJ1-2	-	TRBV29-1